This TCR beta chain is drawn from a study of T cell responses to AZD1222 COVID-19 vaccine (dated by TCRdb to the early 2020s). Regarding the research as a whole: AZD1222 recipients with second doses at about 4 weeks or about 12 weeks were pooled, because spike-specific TCR depth and breadth did not differ between schedules. A total of around 240 trial participants underwent TCR sequencing, of whom 207 had received two doses of AZD1222 and 26 had received two doses of the MenACWY control vaccine. Enrollment into the trials was organized by age into subgroups of 18-55, 56-69 and 70-plus years, and those subgroups contained roughly 150, 30 and 60 TCR-sequenced participants, respectively.

The CDR3 regions of human TCRbeta chains were subjected to immunosequencing. On the study's bioinformatics: Repertoire TCRs were checked for matches against a reference library of SARS-CoV-2-specific TCRs that had been generated using the MIRA antigen-specificity platform. Breadth was defined as the fraction of unique TCRs that were SARS-CoV-2-associated. Depth was defined as the fraction of total T cells that were SARS-CoV-2-associated. Using the MIRA data, every spike-specific TCR was mapped to the spike region that the TCR reacted to and assigned to either a CD4 or a CD8 class. Log10-transformed breadth and depth values were compared by one-way ANOVA with Sidak's multiple comparisons tests. Not all clones reach the TCRdb copy of this immuneACCESS table, which keeps in-frame sequences only. Checked studies attribute under half of the gap to unresolved V genes and leave the rest unexplained. Clone size and the V and J calls come from that table; the DNA yielded D and trimming. Counted in this sample were about 260,000 clones; 80% to 95% of them appeared once. The ten largest clones capture less than 0.65% of the sample.

General conclusions and limits of the study: In the small 56-69-year group, the increase in depth fell short of significance, most likely because of low power. Nearly half of unique spike-specific TCRs reportedly recognized epitopes outside regions mutated in the B.1.351 and B.1.1.7 variants. Conclusions about previously exposed vaccinees are limited, since just six AZD1222 recipients were seropositive for SARS-CoV-2 at baseline. Participants were mostly white British, with more females than males. The authors suggested clonal diversity may have been underestimated. No day 14 peak-response samples were available, so repertoires were characterized only after the peak T cell response. After two AZD1222 doses, both the breadth and the depth of spike-specific TCRs were significantly higher than at day 0 and than in MenACWY recipients. The whole spike protein was spanned by vaccine-associated CD4 TCRs, and dominant responses were seen in regions 160-218 and 743-854.

The meaning of the sample's time point label: baseline before first vaccination. Samples from vaccinated people were obtained from the UK trials COV001 and COV002, which included a single-blind randomized controlled phase 2/3 trial of AZD1222 (ChAdOx1 nCoV-19) in healthy adults. For TCRbeta chain sequencing, PBMC samples were collected from trial participants at day 0 and at day 28 after the second dose. Deletion took 5 bases off V and 0 bases off J, with a span of 10 bases between the germline ends. The germline V gene yields MNHEY for CDR1 and SVGAGI for CDR2. There are 14 amino acids in the CDR3, from cysteine to phenylalanine inclusive. The CDR3 DNA has 42 bases and is translated from base 1. With respect to this clone: The specificity of this receptor is unknown. No base quality information exists; no much larger clone differs at one position.

Material: peripheral blood, obtained on day 0 of AZD1222 vaccination. The TCR originated in an adult in good health. The V and J genes are TRBV6-5 and TRBJ1-2; no D gene call is confident. DNA sequence: TGTGCCAGCAGTCGCTACAGAACTAACTATGGCTACACCTTC. Translation gives CASSRYRTNYGYTF.